This TCR beta chain was sequenced in a study of T cell responses to AZD1222 COVID-19 vaccine. Method: immunoSEQ multiplex PCR; TCRdb's copy keeps in-frame clones and lacks some. The sample carries 13,000 to 15,000 clones, roughly 80% recorded once. Germline loops: CDR1 SGHDN, CDR2 FVKESK. The CDR3 length is 14 residues. V lost 4 bases and J lost 8; bases outside the gene matches: 9. The sample consisted of peripheral blood, taken 28 days after the second AZD1222 dose. The sequence came from an adult who received the AZD1222 COVID-19 vaccine. The chain uses TRBV14 and TRBJ1-2; 8 positions agree with TRBD1. CDR3 bases: TGTGCCAGCAGCCCAACGACAGGGGTCGAGGGCTACACCTTC. It is translated as CASSPTTGVEGYTF.